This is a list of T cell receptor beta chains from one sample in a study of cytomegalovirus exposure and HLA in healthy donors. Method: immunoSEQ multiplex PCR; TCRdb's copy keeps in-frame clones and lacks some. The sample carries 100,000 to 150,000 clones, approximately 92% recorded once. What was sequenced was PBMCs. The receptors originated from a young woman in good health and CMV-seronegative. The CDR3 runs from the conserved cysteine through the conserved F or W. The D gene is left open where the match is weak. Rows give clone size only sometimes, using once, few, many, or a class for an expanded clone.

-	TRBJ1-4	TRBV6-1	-	TGTGCCAGCAGTCATAATGAAAAACTGTTTTTT	CASSHNEKLFF
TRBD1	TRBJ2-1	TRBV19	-	TGTGCCAGTAGCGCTGGACAGGGGGTGTACAATGAGCAGTTCTTC	CASSAGQGVYNEQFF
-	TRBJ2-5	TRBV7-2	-	TGTGCCAGCAGCTTAGCGGGGGGGCCTCGGGAGACCCAGTACTTC	CASSLAGGPRETQYF
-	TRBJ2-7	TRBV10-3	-	TGTGCCATCGGAGCGGATTCCTACGAGCAGTACTTC	CAIGADSYEQYF
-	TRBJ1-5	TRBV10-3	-	TGTGCCATCAGTGAGCGTGGGGGGAAAGGCGGCAATCAGCCCCAGCATTTT	CAISERGGKGGNQPQHF
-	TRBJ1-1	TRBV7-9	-	TGTGCCAGCAGCCTACAGGTTAACACTGAAGCTTTCTTT	CASSLQVNTEAFF
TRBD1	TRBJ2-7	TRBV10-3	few	TGTGCCATCGGGTCCCAGGGGGCCAACGAGCAGTACTTC	CAIGSQGANEQYF
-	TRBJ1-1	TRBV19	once	TGTGCCAGCGAAATCTCCGGGGGGTTGAGCGCTGAAGCTTTCTTT	CASEISGGLSAEAFF
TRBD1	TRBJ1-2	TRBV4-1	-	TGCGCCAGCAGCCGCGGACAGGGGGCTTTCTATGGCTACACCTTC	CASSRGQGAFYGYTF
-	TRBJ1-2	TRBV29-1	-	TGCAGCGTTGATACCCGAGTCTATGGCTACACCTTC	CSVDTRVYGYTF
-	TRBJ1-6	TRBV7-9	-	TGTGCCAGCAGCCAGGGGTACCCCTATTCACCCCTCCACTTT	CASSQGYPYSPLHF
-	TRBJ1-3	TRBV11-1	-	TGTGCCAGCAGCTTAGATCGACGGAGCACCATATATTTT	CASSLDRRSTIYF
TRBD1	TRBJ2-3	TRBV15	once	TGTGCCACCAGCAGGCCCGGGACAGAGAAAGCAGATACGCAGTATTTT	CATSRPGTEKADTQYF
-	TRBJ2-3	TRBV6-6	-	TGTGCCAGCAGTTACTCGGAGTCAGGGCCTAGGGATACGCAGTATTTT	CASSYSESGPRDTQYF
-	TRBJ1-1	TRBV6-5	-	TGTGCCAGCACCGTGAACATGAACACTGAAGCTTTCTTT	CASTVNMNTEAFF
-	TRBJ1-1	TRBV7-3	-	TGTGCCAGCAGCTTATTAGCCCCTTCCATGAACACTGAAGCTTTCTTT	CASSLLAPSMNTEAFF
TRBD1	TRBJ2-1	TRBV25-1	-	TGTGCCAGCAGTGATCCGGGACAGATCCACAATGAGCAGTTCTTC	CASSDPGQIHNEQFF
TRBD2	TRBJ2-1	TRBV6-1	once	TGTGCCAGCAGTCCTCTACTACTAGCGGAGCAGTTCTTC	CASSPLLLAEQFF
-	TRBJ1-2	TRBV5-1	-	TGCGCCAGCAGGCAGGGGAGATGGGGGAGTGCTTCCTATGGCTACACCTTC	CASRQGRWGSASYGYTF
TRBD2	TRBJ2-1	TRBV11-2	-	TGTGCCAGCAGCTTAGATCGGGTAGCGGGGATTAATGAGCAGTTCTTC	CASSLDRVAGINEQFF
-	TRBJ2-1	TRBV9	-	TGTGCCAGCAGCGTAGCTACCGGCGGGGAGCAGTTCTTC	CASSVATGGEQFF
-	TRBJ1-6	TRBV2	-	TGTGCCAGCAGTGGGGGCATCCGGCCATCACCCCTCCACTTT	CASSGGIRPSPLHF
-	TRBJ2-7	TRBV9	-	TGTGCCAGCAGCGTAAGCGGAACTAGGTCCGAGCAGTACTTC	CASSVSGTRSEQYF
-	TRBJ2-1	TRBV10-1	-	TGCGCCAGCAGTGGCCAGCAGGGTGGGTCTTACAATGAGCAGTTCTTC	CASSGQQGGSYNEQFF
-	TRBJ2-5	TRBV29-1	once	TGCAGCGTTGGCGGCCTCCGCACCCAGTACTTC	CSVGGLRTQYF
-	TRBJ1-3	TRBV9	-	TGTGCCAGCAGCGTAGGAAACTCACTAGGAAACACCATATATTTT	CASSVGNSLGNTIYF
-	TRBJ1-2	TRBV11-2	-	TGTGCCAGCAGCTTAGACAGGGTTGGGATTTTGGGCTATGGCTACACCTTC	CASSLDRVGILGYGYTF
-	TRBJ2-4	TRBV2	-	TGTGCCAGCAGTGTTAAGTCAGGGAACATTCAGTACTTC	CASSVKSGNIQYF
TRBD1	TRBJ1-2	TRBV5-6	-	TGTGCCAGCAGCCCAGGGACAGGCTATGGCTACACCTTC	CASSPGTGYGYTF
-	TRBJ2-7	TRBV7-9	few	TGTGCCAGCAGTTCGGACAGCTCCTACGAGCAGTACTTC	CASSSDSSYEQYF
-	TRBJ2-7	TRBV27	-	TGTGCCAGCAGACGTACCGGGACAACCCCCTACGAGCAGTACTTC	CASRRTGTTPYEQYF
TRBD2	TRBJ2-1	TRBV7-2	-	TGTGCCAGCAGCTTAACCGGGGGGGAGGGTACGAGTGAGTTCTTC	CASSLTGGEGTSEFF
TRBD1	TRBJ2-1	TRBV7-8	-	TGTGCCAGCAGTCAACAGGGGTGGTACAATGAGCAGTTCTTC	CASSQQGWYNEQFF
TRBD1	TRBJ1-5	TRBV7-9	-	TGTGCCAGCAGCGCCCCCGGGACAGGGAATCAGCCCCAGCATTTT	CASSAPGTGNQPQHF
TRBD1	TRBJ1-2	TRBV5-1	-	TGCGCCAGCAGCGATCAGGGGGCTGCCTATGGCTACACCTTC	CASSDQGAAYGYTF
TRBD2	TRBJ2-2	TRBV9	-	TGTGCCAGCAGCCCCACTAGCGGGGGGCAGGGGACCGGGGAGCTGTTTTTT	CASSPTSGGQGTGELFF
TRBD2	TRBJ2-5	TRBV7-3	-	TGTGCCAGCAGCTTAACGGGGGCCCCAGCGGGGGGGTCAGAGACCCAGTACTTC	CASSLTGAPAGGSETQYF
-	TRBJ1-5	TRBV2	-	TGTGCCAGCCGGTATAGCAATCAGCCCCAGCATTTT	CASRYSNQPQHF
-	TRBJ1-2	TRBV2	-	TGTGCCAGCAGTTTAGACACGAGATATGGCTACACCTTC	CASSLDTRYGYTF
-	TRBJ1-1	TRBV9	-	TGTGCCAGCAGCGAATCAGTGAACACTGAAGCTTTCTTT	CASSESVNTEAFF
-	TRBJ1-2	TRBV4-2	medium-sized	TGTGCCAGCAGCCAAGAGGGCCCGGGAGGGGCAGATGGCTACACCTTC	CASSQEGPGGADGYTF
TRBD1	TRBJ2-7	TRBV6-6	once	TGTGCCAGCAGTACCGACAGGGGACTCTACGAGCAGTACTTC	CASSTDRGLYEQYF
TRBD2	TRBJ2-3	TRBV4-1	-	TGCGCCAGCAGCCCCCACCTGGCGGGGGGAACAGATACGCAGTATTTT	CASSPHLAGGTDTQYF
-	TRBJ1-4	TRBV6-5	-	TGTGCCAGCAGTTACTCTGTCAGCCGGGATGAAAAACTGTTTTTT	CASSYSVSRDEKLFF
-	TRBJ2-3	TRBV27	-	TGTGCCAGCAGTCCGTACATGAATACAGATACGCAGTATTTT	CASSPYMNTDTQYF
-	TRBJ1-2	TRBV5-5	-	TGTGCCAGCAGTCAATCCGGGACAACCCTCTACACCTTC	CASSQSGTTLYTF
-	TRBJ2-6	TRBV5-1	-	TGCGCCAGCAGCGCACCAGGGGCCGGGGCCAACGTCCTGACTTTC	CASSAPGAGANVLTF
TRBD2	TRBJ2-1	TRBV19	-	TGTGCCAGTAGTTTTTGGGGTAGCGGGGGGACAAACAATGAGCAGTTCTTC	CASSFWGSGGTNNEQFF
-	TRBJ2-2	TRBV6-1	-	TGTGCCAGCAGCAGCGGACCCACCGGGGAGCTGTTTTTT	CASSSGPTGELFF
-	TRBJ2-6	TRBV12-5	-	TGTGCTAGTGGTTTTTTGGCGGGGTCCGGGGCCAACGTCCTGACTTTC	CASGFLAGSGANVLTF